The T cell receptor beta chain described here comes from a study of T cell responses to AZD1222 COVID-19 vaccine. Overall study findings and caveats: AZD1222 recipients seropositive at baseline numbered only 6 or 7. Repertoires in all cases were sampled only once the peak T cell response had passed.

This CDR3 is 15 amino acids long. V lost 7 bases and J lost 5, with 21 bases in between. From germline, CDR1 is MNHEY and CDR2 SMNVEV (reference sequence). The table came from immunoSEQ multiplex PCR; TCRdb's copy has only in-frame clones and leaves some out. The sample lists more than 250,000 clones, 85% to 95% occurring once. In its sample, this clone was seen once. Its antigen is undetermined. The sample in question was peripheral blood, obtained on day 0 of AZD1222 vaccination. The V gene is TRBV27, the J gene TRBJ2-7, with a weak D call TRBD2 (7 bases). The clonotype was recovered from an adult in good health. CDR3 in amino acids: CASIPLGGGPHEQYF. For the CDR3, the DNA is TGTGCCAGCATTCCCCTAGGGGGGGGGCCACACGAGCAGTACTTC.